Presented here are 13 T cell receptor beta chains from one specimen sequenced in a study of CD8+ T cells in alopecia areata. The sample's treatment: oral pan-JAK inhibitor, 5-10 mg twice daily. cDNA serving as the sequencing template came from extracted, reverse transcribed RNA. The method was immunoSEQ multiplex PCR; TCRdb's version includes in-frame clones alone and lacks a portion of them. The data show 160,000 or so clones, 58% seen once. The sequencing here drew on CD4+ T cells sorted from blood, taken between weeks 55 and 70, from a patient treated with tofacitinib. The receptor source for this set is a human donor with alopecia areata.

The table lists this clone with a few counts. The CDR3 loop reads CASSLDRASGYTF. The CDR3 coding sequence is TGCGCCAGCAGCTTGGACAGGGCGTCTGGCTACACCTTC. The rearrangement links TRBV5-1 to TRBJ1-2; possibly TRBD1 for D (6 bases). The CDR3 runs to 13 residues. In germline, CDR1 is SGHRS, CDR2 YFSETQ. V lost 0 bases to trimming and J lost 7 bases, with 10 bases between them.

In DNA form, the CDR3 reads TGTGCCAGTAAGAGACAGGGGCCCTACGAGCAGTACTTC. It specifies CASKRQGPYEQYF. The chain recombines TRBV19 with TRBJ2-7; TRBD1 agrees at 8 bases. CDR1 and CDR2 (germline): LNHDA, SQIVND (reference sequence). The V and J ends lost 7 bases and 2 bases, in that order; junction bases with no gene match: 4. The CDR3 runs to 13 residues.

Concerning this clone: One end of the junction varies from germline; a read error may be responsible. This chain uses TRBV10-3 with TRBJ2-1, with D perhaps matching TRBD1 or TRBD2 (5 bases each). This CDR3 is built from 12 residues. Germline V gene lookup returns CDR1 ENHRY and CDR2 SYGVKD. The CDR3 loop is CAISELGARGIF. The CDR3 DNA follows: TGTGCCATCAGTGAGTTAGGGGCCCGAGGGATCTTC.

The chain couples TRBV21-1 to TRBJ1-5; TRBD1 is the table's D call and was not checked against the DNA. TRBV21-1 is deemed a pseudogene. The CDR3 length is 20 residues. The CDR3 reads CASSKAPKGQGSCSNQPQHF. The DNA of the CDR3 is TGTGCCAGCAGCAAAGCCCCTAAGGGACAGGGGAGTTGCAGCAATCAGCCCCAGCATTTT.

The chain combines TRBV2 with TRBJ1-2; the match to TRBD1 covers 10 bases. This CDR3 spans 14 amino acids. Germline V gene lookup returns CDR1 SNHLY and CDR2 FYNNEI. J was trimmed by 0 bases and V by 10 bases; bases with no gene match: 5. As DNA, the CDR3 is TGTGCCAACAGACAGGGGGCAGCTAACTATGGCTACACCTTC. Its protein is CANRQGAANYGYTF.

The chain recombines TRBV7-9 with TRBJ1-1; 9 bases map to TRBD1. The germline V gene has CDR1 SEHNR and CDR2 FQNEAQ (reference sequence). The CDR3 sequence is 17 residues long. With V trimmed by 5 bases and J by 0 bases, 10 bases remained unmatched. CDR3 region: CASSGSGQGFMNTEAFF. Written as DNA, the CDR3 is TGTGCCAGCAGCGGGTCGGGACAGGGCTTCATGAACACTGAAGCTTTCTTT.

The chain carries TRBV30 and TRBJ1-5; D call uncertain. Trimming cost V 2 bases and J 2 bases, with 13 bases left between them. Looked up from germline, CDR1 is GTSNPN and CDR2 is SVGIG (reference sequence). This CDR3 is 15 amino acids long. For the CDR3, the DNA is TGTGCCTGGAGTAGGTTGGCAGCCGGCAATCAGCCCCAGCATTTT. Amino acid sequence: CAWSRLAAGNQPQHF. The whole variable domain, filled in from reference TRBV30 and TRBJ1-5, reads SQTIHQWPATLVQPVGSPLSLECTVEGTSNPNLYWYRQAAGRGLQLLFYSVGIGQISSEVPQNLSASRPQDRQFILSSKKLLLSDSGFYLCAWSRLAAGNQPQHFGDGTRLSIL.

This clone was seen only a few times. This chain connects TRBV19 to TRBJ2-2; 9 bases align to TRBD1. Looked up from germline, CDR1 is LNHDA and CDR2 is SQIVND (reference sequence). V gave up 6 bases and J gave up 6 bases; unmatched junction bases: 8. The CDR3 extends over 15 amino acids. The CDR3 DNA sequence: TGTGCCAGTAGGGCACAGGGGGCGAAAGCCGGGGAGCTGTTTTTT. Encoded protein: CASRAQGAKAGELFF.

J is TRBJ1-4 and V is TRBV5-6, with 7 positions matching TRBD1. V trimming: 4 bases; J trimming: 5 bases; junction bases outside the gene matches: 5. Germline values: CDR1 SGHDT, CDR2 YYEEEE. The CDR3 has 14 amino acids. CDR3 loop: CASSPGQRNEKLFF. In DNA form, the CDR3 reads TGTGCCAGCAGCCCGGGACAGCGAAATGAAAAACTGTTTTTT.

The chain has TRBV14 and TRBJ1-1, with D tentatively TRBD1 (5 bases). Trimming removed 4 bases from V and 0 bases from J, with 15 bases in between. The CDR3 has 16 amino acids. The germline gives CDR1 SGHDN, CDR2 FVKESK. The CDR3 nucleotides are TGTGCCAGCAGCCTTCGGACATACCGGATGAACACTGAAGCTTTCTTT. Translated: CASSLRTYRMNTEAFF.

J is TRBJ2-3 and V is TRBV13; 11 bases are a match to TRBD2. Unmatched junction bases numbered 10, after V lost 5 bases and J lost 0 bases. Germline V gene lookup returns CDR1 PRHDT and CDR2 FYEKMQ (reference sequence). The CDR3 consists of 18 residues. Written as DNA, the CDR3 is TGTGCCAGCAGCAAAGGACCGGGGACTAGCGGTAGCACAGATACGCAGTATTTT. It translates to CASSKGPGTSGSTDTQYF.

The chain employs TRBV15 and TRBJ1-2; no clear D gene. This CDR3 has 14 amino acids. Trimming removed 5 bases at V and 0 bases at J, with 10 bases between. The germline gives CDR1 LNHNV, CDR2 YYDKDF (reference sequence). CDR3 coding DNA: TGTGCCACCAGCCCGCCGGCCGCTAACTATGGCTACACCTTC. Translation: CATSPPAANYGYTF. The entire variable domain, with the rest obtained from reference TRBV15 and TRBJ1-2, is as follows: DAMVIQNPRYQVTQFGKPVTLSCSQTLNHNVMYWYQQKSSQAPKLLFHYYDKDFNNEADTPDNFQSRRPNTSFCFLDIRSPGLGDTAMYLCATSPPAANYGYTFGSGTRLTVV.

V and J are TRBV5-1 and TRBJ1-1; D not resolved. Germline loops: CDR1 SGHRS, CDR2 YFSETQ. V was cut by 0 bases and J by 2 bases, with 11 bases left in between. The CDR3 extends over 15 amino acids. The DNA of the CDR3 is TGCGCCAGCAGCTTGGCAGTCAGAGCCAACACTGAAGCTTTCTTT. Amino acids: CASSLAVRANTEAFF.